The 8 T cell receptor beta chains in this list originate from one sample, sequenced in a study of blood T cell repertoires in COVID-19. Data came from immunoSEQ multiplex PCR; TCRdb stores just in-frame clones and leaves some out. The table has roughly 70,000 clones, about 80% seen once. Specimen: peripheral blood. These receptors originate from a human donor in a cohort sampled during active COVID-19.

The gene calls are TRBV2 and TRBJ2-1; possibly TRBD2 for D (6 bases). Germline V gives CDR1 SNHLY, CDR2 FYNNEI. CDR3 length: 15 residues. V gave up 4 bases and J gave up 2 bases, with 12 bases separating them. CDR3 sequence: CASSGQGGPYNEQFF. The CDR3 DNA reads as TGTGCCAGCAGTGGCCAGGGAGGCCCCTACAATGAGCAGTTCTTC.

The V and J genes are TRBV14 and TRBJ2-7; tentatively, D is TRBD2 (6 bases). The V and J ends lost 1 base and 5 bases respectively, with 15 bases between them. The CDR3 loop spans 15 amino acids. Germline CDR1 reads SGHDN; CDR2 reads FVKESK. The CDR3 loop reads CASSQAGGRANEQYF. DNA of the CDR3: TGTGCCAGCAGCCAAGCCGGGGGACGGGCGAACGAGCAGTACTTC.

Of note for this clone: At the DNA level, this CDR3 is encoded by other sequences in the same sample as well. J is TRBJ1-5 and V is TRBV7-2; D might be TRBD1 (6 bases). The length of the CDR3 is 13 residues. Deletions cut 4 bases from V and 2 bases from J, with 6 bases between. The germline gives CDR1 SGHTA, CDR2 FQGNSA. In nucleotides, the CDR3 is TGTGCCAGCAGCTACAGGGGCAATCAGCCCCAGCATTTT. It codes for CASSYRGNQPQHF.

V usage is TRBV6-1 and J usage is TRBJ1-5, with a weak D call TRBD1 (5 bases). Germline CDR1 reads MNHNS; CDR2 reads SASEGT. With 2 bases removed from V and 5 bases from J, the gap between germline ends came to 16 bases. CDR3 length: 16 amino acids. CDR3 nucleotides: TGTGCCAGCAGTGAATTGCCGGACGGGACTCATCAGCCCCAGCATTTT. As protein: CASSELPDGTHQPQHF.

The chain employs TRBV12-3 or TRBV12-4 and TRBJ1-5; D uncertain. CDR3 length: 12 residues. V dropped 6 bases and J dropped 0 bases, with 3 bases sitting between them. CDR3 nucleotides: TGTGCCAGCAGCCATAGCAATCAGCCCCAGCATTTT. Translating gives CASSHSNQPQHF.

The chain is built from TRBV5-5 and TRBJ2-3; TRBD1 matches at 7 bases. The CDR3 is made up of 15 amino acids. Per germline, CDR1 SGHKS and CDR2 YYEKEE (reference sequence). V gave up 6 bases and J gave up 1 base; unmatched junction bases: 8. CDR3 residues: CASTQTGAGTDTQYF. For the CDR3, the DNA is TGTGCCAGCACCCAAACAGGGGCCGGCACAGATACGCAGTATTTT.

Only one count was recorded for this clone. J is TRBJ1-6 and V is TRBV27, with a possible D match to TRBD1 (6 bases). The CDR3 sequence is 14 residues long. Germline CDR1 is MNHEY and CDR2 is SMNVEV (reference sequence). V lost 6 bases, J lost 5 bases, and 11 bases lay in between. The CDR3 reads CASRGTPNNSPLHF. The CDR3 bases are TGTGCCAGCAGAGGGACACCAAATAATTCACCCCTCCACTTT.

The chain couples TRBV3-1 (or the pseudogene TRBV3-2) to TRBJ1-2; perhaps TRBD1 as D (5 bases). V lost 0 bases to trimming and J lost 8 bases, with 10 bases between them. There are 13 residues in the CDR3. Germline values: CDR1 LGHDT, CDR2 YNNKEL (reference sequence). Here the CDR3 reads CASSQEQAGGYTF. In nucleotides, the CDR3 is TGTGCCAGCAGCCAAGAACAGGCAGGGGGCTACACCTTC.